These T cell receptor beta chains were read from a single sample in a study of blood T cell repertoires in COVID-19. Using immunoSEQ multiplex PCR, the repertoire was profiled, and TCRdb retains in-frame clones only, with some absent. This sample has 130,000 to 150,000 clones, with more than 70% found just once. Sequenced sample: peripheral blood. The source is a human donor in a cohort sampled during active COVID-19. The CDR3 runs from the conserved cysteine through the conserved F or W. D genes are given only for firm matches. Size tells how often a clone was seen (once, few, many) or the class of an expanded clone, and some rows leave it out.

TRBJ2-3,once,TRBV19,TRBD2,CASTRGRPDTQYF,TGTGCCAGTACACGCGGGAGACCAGATACGCAGTATTTT
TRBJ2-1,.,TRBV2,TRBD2,CASSALASGGAREQFF,TGTGCCAGCAGTGCCCTGGCTAGCGGGGGGGCGAGGGAGCAGTTCTTC
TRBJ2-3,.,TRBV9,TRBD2,CASSVASGGATDTQYF,TGTGCCAGCAGCGTAGCTAGCGGGGGGGCCACAGATACGCAGTATTTT
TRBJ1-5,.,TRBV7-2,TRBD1,CASSLMTGAFVSNQPQHF,TGTGCCAGCAGCTTAATGACAGGGGCTTTTGTCAGCAATCAGCCCCAGCATTTT
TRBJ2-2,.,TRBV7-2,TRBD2,CASRGTSGGANTGELFF,TGTGCCAGCAGGGGAACTAGCGGGGGGGCGAACACCGGGGAGCTGTTTTTT
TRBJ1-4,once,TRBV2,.,CASSSSTTNEKLFF,TGTGCCAGCAGCTCCAGTACAACTAATGAAAAACTGTTTTTT
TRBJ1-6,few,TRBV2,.,CASSIDRSSYNSPLHF,TGTGCCAGCAGTATTGACAGGAGCTCCTATAATTCACCCCTCCACTTT
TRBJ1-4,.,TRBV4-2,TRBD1,CASSQVPIRTGELSNEKLFF,TGTGCCAGCAGCCAAGTCCCTATTCGGACAGGGGAGTTATCTAATGAAAAACTGTTTTTT
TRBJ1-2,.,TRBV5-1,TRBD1,CASSPWGTGDVGGYTF,TGCGCCAGCAGCCCGTGGGGCACAGGGGACGTTGGCGGCTACACCTTC
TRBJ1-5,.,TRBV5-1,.,CASSLAPSLGGNQPQHF,TGCGCCAGCAGCTTGGCCCCCAGCTTGGGGGGGAATCAGCCCCAGCATTTT
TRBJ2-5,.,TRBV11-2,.,CASSPLSGVETQYF,TGTGCCAGCAGCCCCCTGAGTGGAGTAGAGACCCAGTACTTC
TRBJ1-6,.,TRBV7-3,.,CASSLGGTNSPLHF,TGTGCCAGCAGCTTAGGAGGGACTAATTCACCCCTCCACTTT
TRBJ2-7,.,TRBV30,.,CAWSVGNRGLSYEQYF,TGTGCCTGGAGTGTAGGTAACAGGGGACTCTCCTACGAGCAGTACTTC
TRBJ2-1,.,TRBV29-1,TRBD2,CSVGTSGRNNEQFF,TGCAGCGTTGGTACTAGCGGGAGAAACAATGAGCAGTTCTTC
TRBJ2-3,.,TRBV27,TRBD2,CASRLIAGTDTQYF,TGTGCCAGCAGACTTATAGCGGGGACAGATACGCAGTATTTT
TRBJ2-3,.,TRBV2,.,CARASGDTQYF,TGTGCCAGAGCCTCCGGGGATACGCAGTATTTT
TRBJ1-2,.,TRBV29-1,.,CSVEDQGSGYTF,TGCAGCGTTGAAGATCAAGGGAGTGGCTACACCTTC
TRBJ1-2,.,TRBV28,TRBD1,CATILGQGYGYTF,TGTGCCACCATCCTCGGACAGGGATATGGCTACACCTTC
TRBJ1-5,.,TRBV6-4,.,CASSKESNQPQHF,TGTGCCAGCAGTAAGGAGAGCAATCAGCCCCAGCATTTT
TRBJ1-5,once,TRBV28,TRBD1,CASSSPGTGRGGQPQHF,TGTGCCAGCAGTTCACCCGGGACAGGGCGCGGGGGTCAGCCCCAGCATTTT
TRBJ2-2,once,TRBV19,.,CASSNQGGTGELFF,TGTGCCAGTAGTAACCAGGGCGGCACCGGGGAGCTGTTTTTT
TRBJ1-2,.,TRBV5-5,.,CASSFVGGALGYTF,TGTGCCAGCAGCTTTGTGGGAGGGGCGCTGGGCTACACCTTC